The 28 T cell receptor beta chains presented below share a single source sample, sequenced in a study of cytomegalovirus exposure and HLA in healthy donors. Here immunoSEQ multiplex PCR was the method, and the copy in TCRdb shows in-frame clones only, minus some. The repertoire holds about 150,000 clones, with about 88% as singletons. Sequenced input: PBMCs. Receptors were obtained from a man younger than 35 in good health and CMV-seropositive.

The CDR3 DNA follows: TGTGCCAGCAGCTTGAGGGACTATACCGGGGAGCTGTTTTTT. Encoded protein: CASSLRDYTGELFF. The chain couples TRBV11-2 to TRBJ2-2; TRBD2 aligns across 7 bases. Germline values: CDR1 SGHAT, CDR2 FQNNGV. After removal of 3 bases from V and 5 bases from J, the junction contained 3 bases not matched to a gene. The CDR3 sequence is 14 residues long. The full variable domain, in which reference TRBV11-2 and TRBJ2-2 provide the parts outside the CDR3, is EAGVAQSPRYKIIEKRQSVAFWCNPISGHATLYWYQQILGQGPKLLIQFQNNGVVDDSQLPKDRFSAERLKGVDSTLKIQPAKLEDSAVYLCASSLRDYTGELFFGEGSRLTVL.

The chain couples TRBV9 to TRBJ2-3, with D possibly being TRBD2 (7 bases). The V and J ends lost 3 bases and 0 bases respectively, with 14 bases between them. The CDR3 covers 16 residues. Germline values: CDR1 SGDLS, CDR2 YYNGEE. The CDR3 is CASSDRGGQSTDTQYF. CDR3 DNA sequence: TGTGCCAGCAGCGACCGCGGGGGACAAAGCACAGATACGCAGTATTTT.

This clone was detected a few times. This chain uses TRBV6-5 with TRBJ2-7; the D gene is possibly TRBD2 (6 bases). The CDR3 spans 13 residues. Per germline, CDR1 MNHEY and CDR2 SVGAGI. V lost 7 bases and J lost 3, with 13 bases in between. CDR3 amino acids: CASTPGLNYEQYF. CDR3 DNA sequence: TGTGCCAGCACCCCGGGACTGAACTACGAGCAGTACTTC.

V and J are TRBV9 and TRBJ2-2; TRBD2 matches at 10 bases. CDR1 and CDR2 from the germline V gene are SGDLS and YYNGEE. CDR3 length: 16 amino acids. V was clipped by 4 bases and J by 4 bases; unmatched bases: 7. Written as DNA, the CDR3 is TGTGCCAGCAGCACCACTAGCGGGACGGTCACCGGGGAGCTGTTTTTT. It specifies CASSTTSGTVTGELFF.

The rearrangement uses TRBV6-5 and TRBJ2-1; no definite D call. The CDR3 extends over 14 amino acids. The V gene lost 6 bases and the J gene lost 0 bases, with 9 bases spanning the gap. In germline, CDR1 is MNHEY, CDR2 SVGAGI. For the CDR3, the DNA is TGTGCCAGCAGCCCAGGCAGCTCCTACAATGAGCAGTTCTTC. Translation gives CASSPGSSYNEQFF.

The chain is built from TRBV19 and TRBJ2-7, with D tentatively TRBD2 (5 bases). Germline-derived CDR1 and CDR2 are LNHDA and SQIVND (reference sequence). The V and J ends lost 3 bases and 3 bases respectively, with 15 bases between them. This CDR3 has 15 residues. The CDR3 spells CASSMHSTGNYEQYF. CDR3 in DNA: TGTGCCAGTAGTATGCACTCAACGGGAAACTACGAGCAGTACTTC.

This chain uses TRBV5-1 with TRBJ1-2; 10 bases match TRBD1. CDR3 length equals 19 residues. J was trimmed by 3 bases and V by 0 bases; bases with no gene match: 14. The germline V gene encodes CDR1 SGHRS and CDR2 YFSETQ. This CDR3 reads CASSLAGAGTGDGYYGYTF. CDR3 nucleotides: TGCGCCAGCAGCTTGGCTGGGGCAGGGACAGGGGACGGCTACTATGGCTACACCTTC.

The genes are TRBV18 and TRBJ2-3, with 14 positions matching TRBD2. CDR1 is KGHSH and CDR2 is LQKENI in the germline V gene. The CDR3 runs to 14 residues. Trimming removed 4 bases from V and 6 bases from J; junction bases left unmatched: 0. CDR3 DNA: TGTGCCAGCTCACGGACTAGCGGGGGGGATACGCAGTATTTT. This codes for CASSRTSGGDTQYF.

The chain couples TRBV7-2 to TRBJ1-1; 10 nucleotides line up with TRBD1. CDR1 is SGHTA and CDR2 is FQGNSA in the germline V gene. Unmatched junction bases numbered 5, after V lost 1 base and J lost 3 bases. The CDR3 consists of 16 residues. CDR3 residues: CASSLGGGTGDTEAFF. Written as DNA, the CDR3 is TGTGCCAGCAGCTTAGGGGGTGGGACAGGGGACACTGAAGCTTTCTTT.

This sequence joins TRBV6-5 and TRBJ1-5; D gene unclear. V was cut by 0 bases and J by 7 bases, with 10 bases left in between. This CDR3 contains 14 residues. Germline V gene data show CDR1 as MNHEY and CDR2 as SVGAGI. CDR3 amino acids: CASSYSREEQPQHF. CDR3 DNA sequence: TGTGCCAGCAGTTACTCGCGGGAAGAACAGCCCCAGCATTTT.

The CDR3 sequence: CASSLRQPVQGSYGYTF. CDR3 in DNA: TGTGCCAGCAGCCTCCGTCAACCGGTACAGGGATCCTATGGCTACACCTTC. The chain employs TRBV7-2 and TRBJ1-2; tentatively, D is TRBD1 (6 bases). The CDR3 extends over 17 amino acids. V was pared by 5 bases and J by 4 bases, with 23 bases between. In germline, CDR1 is SGHTA, CDR2 FQGNSA.

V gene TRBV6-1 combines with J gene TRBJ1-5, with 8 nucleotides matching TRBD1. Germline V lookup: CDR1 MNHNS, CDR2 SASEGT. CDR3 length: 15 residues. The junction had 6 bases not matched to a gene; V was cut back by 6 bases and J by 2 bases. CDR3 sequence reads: CASRTGTGGNQPQHF. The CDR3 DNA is TGTGCCAGCAGGACCGGGACAGGTGGCAATCAGCCCCAGCATTTT.

This chain's CDR3 is CASSYSGRGSYEQYF. DNA for the CDR3: TGTGCCAGCAGTTACTCGGGGCGGGGCTCCTACGAGCAGTACTTC. The chain combines TRBV6-5 with TRBJ2-7, with D tentatively TRBD2 (6 bases). The V gene lost 0 bases and the J gene lost 0 bases, with 9 bases spanning the gap. There are 15 residues in the CDR3. Germline-derived CDR1 and CDR2 are MNHEY and SVGAGI.

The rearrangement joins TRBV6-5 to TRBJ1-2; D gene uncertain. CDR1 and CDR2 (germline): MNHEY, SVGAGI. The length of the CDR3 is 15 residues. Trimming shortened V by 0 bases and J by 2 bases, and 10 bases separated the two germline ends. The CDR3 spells CASSYSLVANYGYTF. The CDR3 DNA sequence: TGTGCCAGCAGTTACTCCCTGGTAGCCAACTATGGCTACACCTTC.

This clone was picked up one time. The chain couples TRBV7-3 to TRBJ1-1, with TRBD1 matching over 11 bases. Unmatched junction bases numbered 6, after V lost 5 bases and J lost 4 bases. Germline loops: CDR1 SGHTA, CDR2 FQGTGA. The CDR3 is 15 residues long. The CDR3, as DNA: TGTGCCAGCAGCCTCCAGGGGACAGGGGGCACTGAAGCTTTCTTT. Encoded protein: CASSLQGTGGTEAFF.

CDR3 amino acids: CASSSHDRVENEAFF. The CDR3 region has the DNA TGTGCCAGCAGCTCCCATGACAGGGTCGAGAATGAAGCTTTCTTT. The chain links TRBV7-7 to TRBJ1-1; 7 nucleotides line up with TRBD1. CDR1 is SSHAT, CDR2 FNYEAQ, per germline (reference sequence). V was clipped by 4 bases and J by 7 bases; unmatched bases: 12. This CDR3 spans 15 amino acids.

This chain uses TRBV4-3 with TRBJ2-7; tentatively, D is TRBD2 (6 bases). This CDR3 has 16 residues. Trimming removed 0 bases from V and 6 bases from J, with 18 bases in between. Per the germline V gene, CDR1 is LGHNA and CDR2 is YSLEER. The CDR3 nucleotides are TGCGCCAGCAGCCAAGACCGGGACTCGGGCACGGGCGAGCAGTACTTC. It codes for CASSQDRDSGTGEQYF.

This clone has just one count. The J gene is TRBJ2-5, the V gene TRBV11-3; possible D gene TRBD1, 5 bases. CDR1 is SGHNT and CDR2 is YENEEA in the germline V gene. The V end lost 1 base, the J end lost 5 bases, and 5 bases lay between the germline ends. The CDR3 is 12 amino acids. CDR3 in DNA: TGTGCCAGCAGCTTAGCAGGGGAGACCCAGTACTTC. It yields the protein CASSLAGETQYF.

CDR3 region: CASSPDAGLGNTIYF. As DNA, the CDR3 is TGTGCCAGCTCACCCGATGCGGGGCTCGGAAACACCATATATTTT. This chain connects TRBV18 to TRBJ1-3; TRBD1 is a possible D gene (5 bases). V was trimmed by 3 bases and J by 4 bases, leaving 13 bases between them. The CDR3 consists of 15 residues. Germline CDR1 is KGHSH and CDR2 is LQKENI.

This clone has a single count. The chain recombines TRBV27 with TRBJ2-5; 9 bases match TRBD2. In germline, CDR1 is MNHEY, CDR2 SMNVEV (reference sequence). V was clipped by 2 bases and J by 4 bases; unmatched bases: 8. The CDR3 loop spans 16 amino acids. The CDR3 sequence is CASSLGRGGFGETQYF. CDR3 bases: TGTGCCAGCAGTTTAGGGCGGGGGGGCTTCGGAGAGACCCAGTACTTC.

The CDR3 protein is CASSDSRQGGSYEQYF. CDR3 sequence (DNA): TGTGCCAGCAGCGATTCCCGACAGGGAGGATCCTACGAGCAGTACTTC. The gene calls are TRBV9 and TRBJ2-7; D may be TRBD1 (7 bases). Per the germline V gene, CDR1 is SGDLS and CDR2 is YYNGEE. V was pared by 3 bases and J by 1 base, with 17 bases between. The CDR3 totals 16 residues.

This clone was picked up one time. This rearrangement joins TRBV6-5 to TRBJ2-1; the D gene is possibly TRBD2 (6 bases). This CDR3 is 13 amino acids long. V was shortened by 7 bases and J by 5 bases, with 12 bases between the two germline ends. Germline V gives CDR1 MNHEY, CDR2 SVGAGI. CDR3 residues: CASMGTLHNEQFF. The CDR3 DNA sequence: TGTGCCAGCATGGGGACTTTGCACAATGAGCAGTTCTTC.

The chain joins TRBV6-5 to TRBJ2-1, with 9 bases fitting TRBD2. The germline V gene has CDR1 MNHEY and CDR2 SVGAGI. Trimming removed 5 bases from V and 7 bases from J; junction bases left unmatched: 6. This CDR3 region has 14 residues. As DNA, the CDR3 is TGTGCCAGCAGTCTCGGGGGACTAGCTAATGAGCAGTTCTTC. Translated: CASSLGGLANEQFF.

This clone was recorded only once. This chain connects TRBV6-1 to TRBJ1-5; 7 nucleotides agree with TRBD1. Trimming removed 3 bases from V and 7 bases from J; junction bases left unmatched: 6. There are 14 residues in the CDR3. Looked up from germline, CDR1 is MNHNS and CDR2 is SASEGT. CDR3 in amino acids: CASSETGKSQPQHF. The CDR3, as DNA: TGTGCCAGCAGTGAGACAGGGAAGAGCCAGCCCCAGCATTTT.

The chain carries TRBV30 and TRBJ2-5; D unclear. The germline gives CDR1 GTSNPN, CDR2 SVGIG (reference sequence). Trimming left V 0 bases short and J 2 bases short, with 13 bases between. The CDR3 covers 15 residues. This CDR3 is CAWSVGLTGQETQYF. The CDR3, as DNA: TGTGCCTGGAGTGTAGGCTTGACTGGGCAAGAGACCCAGTACTTC.

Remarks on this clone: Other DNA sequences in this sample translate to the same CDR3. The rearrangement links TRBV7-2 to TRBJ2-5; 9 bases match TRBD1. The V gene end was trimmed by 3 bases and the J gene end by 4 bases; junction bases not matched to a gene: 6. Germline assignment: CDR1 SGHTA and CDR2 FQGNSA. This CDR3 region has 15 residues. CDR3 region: CASSFPGQGGETQYF. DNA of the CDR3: TGTGCCAGCAGCTTCCCGGGACAGGGAGGAGAGACCCAGTACTTC.

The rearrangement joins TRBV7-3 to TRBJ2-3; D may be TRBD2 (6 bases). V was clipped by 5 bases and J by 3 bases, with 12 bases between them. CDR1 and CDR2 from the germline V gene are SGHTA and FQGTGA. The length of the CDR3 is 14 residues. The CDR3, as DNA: TGTGCCAGCAGCCAAGAGGAGGGGACAGATACGCAGTATTTT. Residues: CASSQEEGTDTQYF.

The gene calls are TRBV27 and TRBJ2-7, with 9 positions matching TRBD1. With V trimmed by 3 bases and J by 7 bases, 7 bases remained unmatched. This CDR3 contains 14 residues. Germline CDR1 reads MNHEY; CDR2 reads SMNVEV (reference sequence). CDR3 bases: TGTGCCAGCAGTTTTGGGACAGGGCCTTTTGAGCAGTACTTC. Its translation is CASSFGTGPFEQYF.